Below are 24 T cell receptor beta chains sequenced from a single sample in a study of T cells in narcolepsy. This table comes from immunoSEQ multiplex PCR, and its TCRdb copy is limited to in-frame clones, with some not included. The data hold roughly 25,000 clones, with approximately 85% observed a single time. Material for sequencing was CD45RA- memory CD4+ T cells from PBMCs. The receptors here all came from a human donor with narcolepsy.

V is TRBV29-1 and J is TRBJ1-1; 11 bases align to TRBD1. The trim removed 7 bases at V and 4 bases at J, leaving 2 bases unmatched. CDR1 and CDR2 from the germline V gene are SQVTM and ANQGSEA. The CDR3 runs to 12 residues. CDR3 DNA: TGCAGCGGGGGACAGGGGGTCACTGAAGCTTTCTTT. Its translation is CSGGQGVTEAFF.

This CDR3 is CASGRHGGYGYTF. CDR3 DNA sequence: TGTGCCAGCGGGCGCCATGGGGGCTATGGCTACACCTTC. The chain joins TRBV28 to TRBJ1-2, with TRBD1 as a possible D gene (5 bases). Germline V gene sequence: CDR1 MDHEN, CDR2 SYDVKM. Trimming shortened V by 8 bases and J by 4 bases, and 14 bases separated the two germline ends. The CDR3 is made up of 13 amino acids.

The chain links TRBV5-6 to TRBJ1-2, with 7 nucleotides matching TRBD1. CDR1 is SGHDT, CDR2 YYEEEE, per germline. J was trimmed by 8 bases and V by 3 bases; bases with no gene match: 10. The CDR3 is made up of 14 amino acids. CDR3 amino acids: CASSSLTGREGYTF. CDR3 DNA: TGTGCCAGCAGCTCCTTGACAGGGCGGGAAGGCTACACCTTC.

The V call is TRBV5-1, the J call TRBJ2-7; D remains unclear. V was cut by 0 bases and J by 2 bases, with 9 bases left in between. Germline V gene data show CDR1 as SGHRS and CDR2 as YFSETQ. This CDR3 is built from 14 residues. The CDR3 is CASSLGAGTYEQYF. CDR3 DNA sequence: TGCGCCAGCAGCTTGGGGGCCGGAACCTACGAGCAGTACTTC.

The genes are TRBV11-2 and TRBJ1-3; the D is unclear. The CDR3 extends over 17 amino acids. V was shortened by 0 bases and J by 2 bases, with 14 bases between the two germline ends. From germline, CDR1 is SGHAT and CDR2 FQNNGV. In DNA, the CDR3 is TGTGCCAGCAGCTTAGATGGAGGCATCTCGACTGGAAACACCATATATTTT. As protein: CASSLDGGISTGNTIYF.

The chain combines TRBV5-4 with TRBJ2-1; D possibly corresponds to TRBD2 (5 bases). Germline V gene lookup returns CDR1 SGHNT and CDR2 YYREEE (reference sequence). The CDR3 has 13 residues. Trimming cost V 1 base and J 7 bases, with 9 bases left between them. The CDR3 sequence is CASSLLSENEQFF. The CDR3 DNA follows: TGTGCCAGCAGCTTGCTTAGCGAGAATGAGCAGTTCTTC.

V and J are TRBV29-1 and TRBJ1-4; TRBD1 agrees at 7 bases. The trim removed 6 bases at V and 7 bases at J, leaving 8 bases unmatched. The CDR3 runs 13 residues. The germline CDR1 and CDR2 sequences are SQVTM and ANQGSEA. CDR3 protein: CSVVGTASEKLFF. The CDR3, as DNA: TGCAGCGTGGTAGGGACAGCGTCTGAAAAACTGTTTTTT.

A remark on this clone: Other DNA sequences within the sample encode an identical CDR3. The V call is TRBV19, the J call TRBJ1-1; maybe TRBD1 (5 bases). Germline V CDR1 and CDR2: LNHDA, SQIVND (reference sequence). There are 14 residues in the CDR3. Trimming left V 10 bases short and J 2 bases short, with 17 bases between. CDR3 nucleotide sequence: TGTGCCACCCAACCGGGACCCTCAAACACTGAAGCTTTCTTT. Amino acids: CATQPGPSNTEAFF.

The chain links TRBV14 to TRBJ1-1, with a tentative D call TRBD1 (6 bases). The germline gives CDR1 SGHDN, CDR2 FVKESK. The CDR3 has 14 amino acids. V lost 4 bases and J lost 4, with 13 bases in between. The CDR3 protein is CASSLQGGGTEAFF. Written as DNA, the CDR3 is TGTGCCAGCAGCCTCCAAGGGGGGGGCACTGAAGCTTTCTTT.

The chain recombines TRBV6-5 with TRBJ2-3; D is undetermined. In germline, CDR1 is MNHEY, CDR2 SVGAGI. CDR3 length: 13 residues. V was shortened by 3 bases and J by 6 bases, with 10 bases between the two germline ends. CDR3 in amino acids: CASSYFESDTQYF. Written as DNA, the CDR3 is TGTGCCAGCAGTTATTTCGAGTCGGATACGCAGTATTTT.

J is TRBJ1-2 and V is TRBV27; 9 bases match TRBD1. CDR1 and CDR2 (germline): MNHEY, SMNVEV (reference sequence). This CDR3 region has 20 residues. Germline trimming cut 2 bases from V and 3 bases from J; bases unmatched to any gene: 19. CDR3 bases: TGTGCCAGCAGTTTAAGGGGGATATCCGGGACAGGGTATTCGTACTATGGCTACACCTTC. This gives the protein CASSLRGISGTGYSYYGYTF.

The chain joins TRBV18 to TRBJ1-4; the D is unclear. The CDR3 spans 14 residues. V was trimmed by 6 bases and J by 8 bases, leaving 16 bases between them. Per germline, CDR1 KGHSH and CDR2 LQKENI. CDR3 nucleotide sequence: TGTGCCAGCTCGGCGGGCCTTCCGAAGGAAAAACTGTTTTTT. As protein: CASSAGLPKEKLFF.

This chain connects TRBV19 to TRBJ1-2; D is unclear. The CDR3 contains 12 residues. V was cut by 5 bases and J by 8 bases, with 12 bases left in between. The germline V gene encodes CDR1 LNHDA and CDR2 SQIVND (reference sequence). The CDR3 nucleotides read TGTGCCAGTAGTCGAAACTCTGGGGGCTACACCTTC. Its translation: CASSRNSGGYTF.

The CDR3 nucleotides read TGTGCCAGCAGCCCGGCCATAGAGACCCAGTACTTC. Protein sequence: CASSPAIETQYF. V and J are TRBV7-9 and TRBJ2-5, with unresolved D. V lost 5 bases and J 4 bases, leaving 8 bases between the germline ends. The germline V gene has CDR1 SEHNR and CDR2 FQNEAQ (reference sequence). The CDR3 consists of 12 residues.

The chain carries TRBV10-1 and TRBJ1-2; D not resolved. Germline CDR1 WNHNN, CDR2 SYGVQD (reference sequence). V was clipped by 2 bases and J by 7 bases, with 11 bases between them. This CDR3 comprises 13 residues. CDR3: CASSERSGFGYTF. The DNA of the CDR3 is TGCGCCAGCAGTGAGCGATCAGGCTTTGGCTACACCTTC.

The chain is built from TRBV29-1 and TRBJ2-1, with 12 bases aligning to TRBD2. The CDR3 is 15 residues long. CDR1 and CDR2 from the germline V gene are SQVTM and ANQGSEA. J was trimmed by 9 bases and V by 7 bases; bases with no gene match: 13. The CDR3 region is CSAYPLAGGPIEQFF. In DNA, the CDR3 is TGCAGCGCATACCCCCTAGCGGGAGGGCCTATTGAGCAGTTCTTC.

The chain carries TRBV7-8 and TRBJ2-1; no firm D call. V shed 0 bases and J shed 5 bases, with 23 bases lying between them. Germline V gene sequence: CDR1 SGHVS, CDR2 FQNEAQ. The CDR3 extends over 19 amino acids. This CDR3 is CASSLAGYADASSNNEQFF. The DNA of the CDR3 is TGTGCCAGCAGCTTAGCGGGCTATGCGGACGCTTCAAGTAACAATGAGCAGTTCTTC.

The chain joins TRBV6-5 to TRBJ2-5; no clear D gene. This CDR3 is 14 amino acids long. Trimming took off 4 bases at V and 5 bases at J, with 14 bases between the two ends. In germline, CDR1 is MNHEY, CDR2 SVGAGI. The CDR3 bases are TGTGCCAGCAGTTGGGTCTCGGCCGGGGAGACCCAGTACTTC. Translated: CASSWVSAGETQYF.

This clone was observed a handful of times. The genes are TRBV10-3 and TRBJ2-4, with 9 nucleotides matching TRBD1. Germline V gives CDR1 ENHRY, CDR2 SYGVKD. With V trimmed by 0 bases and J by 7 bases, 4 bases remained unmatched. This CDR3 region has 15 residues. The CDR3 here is CAISESTGTGNIQYF. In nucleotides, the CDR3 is TGTGCCATCAGTGAGTCGACCGGGACAGGGAACATTCAGTACTTC.

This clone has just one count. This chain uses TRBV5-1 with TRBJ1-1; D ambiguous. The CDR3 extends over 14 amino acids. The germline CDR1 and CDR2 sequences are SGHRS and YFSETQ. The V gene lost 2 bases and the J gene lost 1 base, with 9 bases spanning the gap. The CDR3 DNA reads TGCGCCAGCAGCTTAGGAGGAGGGAACACTGAAGCTTTCTTT. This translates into CASSLGGGNTEAFF.

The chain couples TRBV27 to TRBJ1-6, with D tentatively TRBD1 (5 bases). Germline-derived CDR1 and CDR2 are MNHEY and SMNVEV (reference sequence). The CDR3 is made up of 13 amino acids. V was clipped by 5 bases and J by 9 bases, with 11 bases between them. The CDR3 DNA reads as TGTGCCAGCAGTCAGGGTAGACGTTCACCCCTCCACTTT. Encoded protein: CASSQGRRSPLHF.

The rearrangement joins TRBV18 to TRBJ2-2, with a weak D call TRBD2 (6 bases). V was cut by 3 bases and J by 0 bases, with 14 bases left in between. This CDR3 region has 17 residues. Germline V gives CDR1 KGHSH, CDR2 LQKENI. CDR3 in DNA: TGTGCCAGCTCACCGGTAGCGGCACCTGCGAACACCGGGGAGCTGTTTTTT. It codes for CASSPVAAPANTGELFF.

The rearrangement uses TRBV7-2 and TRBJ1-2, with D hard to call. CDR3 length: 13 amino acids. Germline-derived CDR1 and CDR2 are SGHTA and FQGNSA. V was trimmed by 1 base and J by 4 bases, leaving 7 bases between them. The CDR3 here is CASSLDSVYGYTF. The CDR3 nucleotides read TGTGCCAGCAGCTTAGACTCGGTCTATGGCTACACCTTC.

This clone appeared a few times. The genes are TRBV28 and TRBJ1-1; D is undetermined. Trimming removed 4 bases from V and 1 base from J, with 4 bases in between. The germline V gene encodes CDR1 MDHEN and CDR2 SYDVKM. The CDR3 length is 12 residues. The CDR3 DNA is TGTGCCAGCAGTTCCTCGAACACTGAAGCTTTCTTT. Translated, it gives CASSSSNTEAFF.